This T cell receptor beta chain derives from a study of blood T cell repertoires in COVID-19. At the level of the study: PBMCs, B-cell-depleted T cells, or T cells provided the cDNA or gDNA that made up the material.

This clone was detected ten times or more. Residents of about two dozen US areas, aged about 18 to 95 years, made up the participants. Participants' own reports of clinical history determined their cohort assignment. Germline V gene lookup returns CDR1 MRHNA and CDR2 SNTAGT. This CDR3 region has 14 residues. The ends lost 2 bases at V and 3 bases at J; junction bases unmatched: 0. Measured with immunoSEQ multiplex PCR; TCRdb has only the in-frame clones, and not every one. Of around 250,000 clones detected, about 90% appear once; the ten largest clones hold roughly 4.3%. This TCR was sampled from a woman in her twenties or thirties with acute COVID-19. Sequenced: PBMCs or T cells enriched from blood (not recorded which). This chain joins TRBV6-4 and TRBJ2-2; 7 bases match TRBD2. The DNA of the CDR3 is TGTGCCAGCAGTGACGGACTAGACACCGGGGAGCTGTTTTTT. It encodes CASSDGLDTGELFF.